The next 31 T cell receptor beta chains were all read from a single sample in a study of vaccination and CD4 T cells after COVID-19. Sequencing of DNA taken from cultured CD4+ T cells relied on the Oncomine TCR Beta short-read assay. TCRdb independently ran MiXCR on the PCR reads; one entry per CDR3 protein. The sample lists approximately 9,900 distinct CDR3 sequences, roughly half occurring once. These receptors have no identified antigens. Stated treatment: approximately nine-day PBMC culture with coronavirus spike peptide pools or control peptides (ViraFEST assay). Sequenced sample: CD4+ T cells from blood, cultured in vitro. The receptors were sampled from a human donor who had recovered from COVID-19.

This clonotype was detected only once. The CDR3 region is CASSETSGSSTDTQYF. The CDR3, as DNA: TGTGCCAGCAGTGAAACTAGCGGCTCTAGCACAGATACGCAGTATTTT. The chain couples TRBV6-4 to TRBJ2-3; 8 nucleotides line up with TRBD2. Germline V CDR1 and CDR2: MRHNA, SNTAGT. J lost 0 bases, V lost 3 bases, and 5 bases had no gene match. This CDR3 has 16 residues.

This chain joins TRBV2 and TRBJ1-6; D is uncertain. The length of the CDR3 is 12 residues. V dropped 5 bases and J dropped 7 bases, with 6 bases sitting between them. Germline lookup yields CDR1 SNHLY and CDR2 FYNNEI. The CDR3 DNA is TGTGCCAGCAGTCAGACCAATTCACCCCTCCACTTT. Protein sequence: CASSQTNSPLHF.

This clonotype was found a few times. The genes are TRBV11-2 and TRBJ1-6, with D unclear. The ends were cut back, 4 bases at V and 6 bases at J, with 13 bases in the middle. The CDR3 length is 15 residues. In germline, CDR1 is SGHAT, CDR2 FQNNGV. The CDR3 DNA reads TGTGCCAGCAGCTCCCTTTCCGAGCCTAATTCACCCCTCCACTTT. Amino acids: CASSSLSEPNSPLHF.

The chain couples TRBV20-1 to TRBJ2-3; the match to TRBD1 covers 8 bases. The ends lost 4 bases at V and 0 bases at J; junction bases unmatched: 6. Per germline, CDR1 DFQATT and CDR2 SNEGSKA (reference sequence). The CDR3 loop spans 15 amino acids. CDR3 residues: CSATRTGLSTDTQYF. The CDR3 DNA is TGCAGTGCTACACGGACAGGGCTAAGCACAGATACGCAGTATTTT.

This clonotype was seen more than once but under ten times. The chain carries TRBV5-4 and TRBJ1-2; D is possibly TRBD1 (5 bases). There are 13 residues in the CDR3. Trimming removed 4 bases at V and 2 bases at J, with 9 bases between. From germline, CDR1 is SGHNT and CDR2 YYREEE (reference sequence). The CDR3 DNA reads as TGTGCCAGCAGCCCTGACAGCAACTATGGCTACACCTTC. Amino acid sequence: CASSPDSNYGYTF.

This chain links TRBV12-3 or TRBV12-4 with TRBJ2-7, with 8 bases matching TRBD1. CDR3 size: 13 residues. Germline trimming cut 7 bases from V and 2 bases from J; bases unmatched to any gene: 4. The CDR3 is CASTTGGTYEQYF. In nucleotides, the CDR3 is TGTGCCAGCACCACAGGGGGGACCTACGAGCAGTACTTC.

This clonotype was recorded a few times. This sequence joins TRBV5-4 and TRBJ1-1; TRBD1 matches 11 bases. Unmatched junction bases numbered 3, after V lost 3 bases and J lost 5 bases. The CDR3 is 14 residues long. Germline assignment: CDR1 SGHNT and CDR2 YYREEE (reference sequence). The CDR3 sequence: CASSSGQGGTEAFF. As DNA, the CDR3 is TGTGCCAGCAGCTCGGGACAGGGGGGGACTGAAGCTTTCTTT.

DNA of the CDR3: TGTGCCAGCAGTTCCTCCTCCACAGGGGGCAATCAGCCCCAGCATTTT. As protein: CASSSSSTGGNQPQHF. This chain links TRBV6-2 or TRBV6-3 with TRBJ1-5; 7 bases are shared with TRBD1. Trimming cost V 4 bases and J 2 bases; bases outside gene matches: 8. The V gene's germline CDR1 is MNHEY and CDR2 SVGEGT. The CDR3 is 16 residues long.

This chain joins TRBV5-5 and TRBJ2-1; D is undetermined. CDR1 is SGHKS, CDR2 YYEKEE, per germline (reference sequence). CDR3 size: 15 residues. Trimming removed 3 bases at V and 0 bases at J, with 10 bases between. The CDR3 here is CASSSEGSSYNEQFF. For the CDR3, the DNA is TGTGCCAGCAGCTCCGAAGGTAGCTCCTACAATGAGCAGTTCTTC.

This chain joins TRBV4-3 and TRBJ1-5, with 8 bases fitting TRBD1. Germline V gene data show CDR1 as LGHNA and CDR2 as YSLEER. The CDR3 totals 13 residues. Trimming cost V 4 bases and J 4 bases; bases outside gene matches: 0. The CDR3, as DNA: TGCGCCAGCAGCCGACAGGGGAATCAGCCCCAGCATTTT. Its protein product is CASSRQGNQPQHF.

In this sample, this clonotype turned up once. The CDR3 sequence is CASSSTLAGGPYGPDTQYF. The CDR3 DNA sequence: TGCGCCAGCAGTTCCACCCTAGCGGGGGGCCCCTACGGACCAGATACGCAGTATTTT. The J gene is TRBJ2-3, the V gene TRBV5-1, with TRBD2 identical over 11 bases. Germline assignment: CDR1 SGHRS and CDR2 YFSETQ. The CDR3 spans 19 residues. After removal of 5 bases from V and 4 bases from J, the junction contained 18 bases not matched to a gene.

Comment on this clonotype: A read error may account for a junction end that differs from germline. The V call is TRBV12-3 or TRBV12-4, the J call TRBJ2-7; 11 nucleotides line up with TRBD2. The CDR3 spans 12 residues. CDR3 bases: TGTGCCAGCAGTACTGCCCTAGCGGGGGGTGTTTTC. Its translation is CASSTALAGGVF.

The chain has TRBV6-1 and TRBJ2-3; 12 bases map to TRBD2. The junction had 3 bases not matched to a gene; V was cut back by 6 bases and J by 5 bases. The CDR3 loop spans 14 amino acids. CDR1 and CDR2 from the germline V gene are MNHNS and SASEGT. The CDR3: CASRRLAGEDTQYF. In DNA, the CDR3 is TGTGCCAGCAGGAGACTAGCGGGGGAAGATACGCAGTATTTT.

This chain joins TRBV10-2 and TRBJ1-6; 9 positions agree with TRBD1. Germline V gives CDR1 WSHSY, CDR2 SAAADI. The length of the CDR3 is 18 residues. Trimming removed 7 bases from V and 9 bases from J; junction bases left unmatched: 19. CDR3 in amino acids: CASTPLGQGLRGISPLHF. The CDR3 DNA reads as TGCGCCAGCACTCCTCTGGGACAGGGTTTGCGGGGTATTTCACCCCTCCACTTT.

This clonotype turned up a few times. The chain uses TRBV10-3 and TRBJ1-2; D gene ambiguous. Germline V gives CDR1 ENHRY, CDR2 SYGVKD. The CDR3 runs to 14 residues. V lost 4 bases, J lost 4 bases, and 13 bases lay in between. This CDR3 reads CAISGSADAYGYTF. CDR3 DNA: TGTGCCATCAGTGGGTCGGCAGATGCCTATGGCTACACCTTC.

This sequence joins TRBV7-2 and TRBJ2-2; 7 bases are shared with TRBD2. The CDR3 is 15 residues long. V gave up 4 bases and J gave up 2 bases; unmatched junction bases: 4. CDR1 and CDR2 (germline): SGHTA, FQGNSA. The CDR3 DNA reads TGTGCCAGCAGCTCAGGCGGGGGTAACACCGGGGAGCTGTTTTTT. Protein product: CASSSGGGNTGELFF.

This clonotype turned up a few times. The chain carries TRBV6-1 and TRBJ1-2, with D possibly TRBD1 on 6 matching bases. The CDR3 has 13 amino acids. CDR1 MNHNS and CDR2 SASEGT come from the germline V gene. The ends were cut back, 6 bases at V and 5 bases at J, with 13 bases in the middle. CDR3 bases: TGTGCCAGCAGCGAGAGTGGACAGTATGGCTACACCTTC. It yields the protein CASSESGQYGYTF.

The V gene is TRBV25-1, the J gene TRBJ2-3, with D perhaps matching TRBD2 (6 bases). This CDR3 contains 14 residues. Germline CDR1 and CDR2: MGHDK and SYGVNS. V dropped 2 bases and J dropped 4 bases, with 10 bases sitting between them. The CDR3 DNA sequence: TGTGCCAGCAGTGAAACCGGGGGATCAGATACGCAGTATTTT. Amino acid sequence: CASSETGGSDTQYF.

This sequence joins TRBV6-1 and TRBJ2-7, with D maybe TRBD1 (6 bases). From germline, CDR1 is MNHNS and CDR2 SASEGT. Trimming removed 8 bases at V and 5 bases at J, with 16 bases between. The CDR3 is 13 amino acids. The chain's CDR3 is CASVYRVPNEQYF. Written as DNA, the CDR3 is TGTGCCAGCGTTTACAGGGTTCCCAACGAGCAGTACTTC.

Within the sample, this clonotype is medium-sized (0.01 to 0.1%). This sequence joins TRBV2 and TRBJ1-2, with D uncertain. Per the germline V gene, CDR1 is SNHLY and CDR2 is FYNNEI. Trimming took 5 bases from V and 5 from J, leaving 6 bases between them. CDR3 length equals 11 residues. The CDR3 reads CASSSEYGYTF. The CDR3 DNA follows: TGTGCCAGCAGTAGTGAATATGGCTACACCTTC.

The rearrangement joins TRBV7-9 to TRBJ1-1, with 12 bases aligning to TRBD1. The germline V gene encodes CDR1 SEHNR and CDR2 FQNEAQ (reference sequence). The V and J ends lost 2 bases and 0 bases, in that order; junction bases with no gene match: 13. There are 20 residues in the CDR3. CDR3 DNA sequence: TGTGCCAGCAGCTTAAGGCCTCTATCGGGACAGGGGGCTCTGAACACTGAAGCTTTCTTT. Translating it yields CASSLRPLSGQGALNTEAFF.

This CDR3 is CSASRVGSGNTIYF. In DNA, the CDR3 is TGCAGTGCTAGTAGGGTGGGCTCTGGAAACACCATATATTTT. The chain carries TRBV20-1 and TRBJ1-3; D remains unclear. Germline lookup yields CDR1 DFQATT and CDR2 SNEGSKA (reference sequence). The CDR3 extends over 14 amino acids. Trimming took off 3 bases at V and 0 bases at J, with 9 bases between the two ends.

Of note for this clonotype: At one of its ends the junction is not consistent with the germline gene, which may arise from a read error. The rearrangement joins TRBV10-3 to TRBJ1-4; TRBD1 agrees at 8 bases. The V gene's germline CDR1 is ENHRY and CDR2 SYGVKD. The CDR3 runs 15 residues. The CDR3 DNA follows: TGTGCCATCAGTGAGTCAAAGACAGGGGCCCCGAGAGCGATTTTT. Its translation: CAISESKTGAPRAIF.

The chain carries TRBV7-2 and TRBJ2-5; D might be TRBD2 (7 bases). Trimming pared 1 base from V and 5 bases from J, leaving 17 bases between. This CDR3 has 16 residues. Germline V CDR1 and CDR2: SGHTA, FQGNSA. The CDR3 sequence is CASSLGGGHRGETQYF. The DNA for the CDR3 is TGTGCCAGCAGCTTAGGGGGGGGGCACAGAGGGGAGACCCAGTACTTC.

Only a few counts were recorded for this clonotype. This chain joins TRBV6-1 and TRBJ2-3; perhaps TRBD1 as D (6 bases). Germline loops: CDR1 MNHNS, CDR2 SASEGT. The V end lost 5 bases, the J end lost 3 bases, and 18 bases lay between the germline ends. The CDR3 runs 16 residues. The CDR3 here is CASSRQASGVTDTQYF. The CDR3 nucleotides read TGTGCCAGCAGTAGACAGGCCTCAGGGGTGACAGATACGCAGTATTTT.

This chain joins TRBV20-1 and TRBJ1-5, with 10 bases aligning to TRBD1. Trimming took 3 bases from V and 1 from J; bases not matched to a gene: 6. The CDR3 runs 16 residues. Germline V gene data show CDR1 as DFQATT and CDR2 as SNEGSKA (reference sequence). In DNA form, the CDR3 reads TGCAGTGCTAGGGACCCGGGACAGGGGAGCAATCAGCCCCAGCATTTT. It codes for CSARDPGQGSNQPQHF.

The chain couples TRBV12-3 or TRBV12-4 to TRBJ2-5; D gene unclear. V was trimmed by 3 bases and J by 7 bases, leaving 15 bases between them. The CDR3 runs 14 residues. The CDR3 sequence: CASSFAGALGTQYF. The CDR3 DNA reads as TGTGCCAGCAGTTTCGCAGGTGCTCTCGGGACCCAGTACTTC.

This clonotype has a handful of counts. The J gene is TRBJ2-3, the V gene TRBV20-1; 15 bases agree with TRBD2. CDR3 size: 17 residues. The junction had 7 bases not matched to a gene; V was cut back by 0 bases and J by 6 bases. Germline V gene data show CDR1 as DFQATT and CDR2 as SNEGSKA (reference sequence). CDR3 coding DNA: TGCAGTGCTAGAGATCTGGGGACTAGCGGGGGGTATGATACGCAGTATTTT. Amino acid sequence: CSARDLGTSGGYDTQYF.

This chain links TRBV7-2 with TRBJ1-3; no reliable D call. Trimming removed 5 bases at V and 7 bases at J, with 6 bases between. The length of the CDR3 is 11 residues. Germline values: CDR1 SGHTA, CDR2 FQGNSA. DNA of the CDR3: TGTGCCAGCAGCCCAAGTAACACCATATATTTT. It is translated as CASSPSNTIYF.

V gene TRBV7-8 combines with J gene TRBJ1-6; no reliable D call. The germline V gene encodes CDR1 SGHVS and CDR2 FQNEAQ. This CDR3 is 14 amino acids long. V lost 4 bases and J 8 bases, leaving 12 bases between the germline ends. Here the CDR3 DNA reads TGTGCCAGCAGCTCTAGTGCGGGTTATTCACCCCTCCACTTT. Its translation: CASSSSAGYSPLHF.

This clonotype has more than one count but fewer than ten. The chain uses TRBV6-1 and TRBJ1-2; D remains unclear. The CDR3 runs 13 residues. CDR1 and CDR2 from the germline V gene are MNHNS and SASEGT. V was shortened by 7 bases and J by 6 bases, with 15 bases between the two germline ends. Here the CDR3 reads CASTGQFMHGYTF. Written as DNA, the CDR3 is TGTGCCAGCACCGGGCAGTTCATGCATGGCTACACCTTC.